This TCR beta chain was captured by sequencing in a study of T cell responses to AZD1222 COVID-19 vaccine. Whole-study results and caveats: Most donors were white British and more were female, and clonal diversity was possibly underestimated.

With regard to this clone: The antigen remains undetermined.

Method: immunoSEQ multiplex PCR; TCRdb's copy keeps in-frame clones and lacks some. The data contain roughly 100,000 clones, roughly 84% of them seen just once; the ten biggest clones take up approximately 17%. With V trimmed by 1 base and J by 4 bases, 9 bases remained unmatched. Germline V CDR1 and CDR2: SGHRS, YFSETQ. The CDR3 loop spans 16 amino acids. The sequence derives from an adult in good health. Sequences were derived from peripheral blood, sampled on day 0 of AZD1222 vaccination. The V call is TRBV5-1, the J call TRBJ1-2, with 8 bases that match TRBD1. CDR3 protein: CASSLTAGGGSYGYTF. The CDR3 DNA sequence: TGCGCCAGCAGCTTGACTGCAGGGGGCGGGAGCTATGGCTACACCTTC.